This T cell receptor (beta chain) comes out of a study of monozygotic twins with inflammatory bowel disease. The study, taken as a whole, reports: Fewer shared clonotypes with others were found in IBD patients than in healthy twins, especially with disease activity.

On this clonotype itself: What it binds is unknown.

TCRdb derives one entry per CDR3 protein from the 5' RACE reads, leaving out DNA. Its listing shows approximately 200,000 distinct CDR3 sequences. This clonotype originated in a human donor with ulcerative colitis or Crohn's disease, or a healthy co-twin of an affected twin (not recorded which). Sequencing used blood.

CDR3 amino acids: CASSFSQGPYNEQFF. This chain uses TRBV5-1 with TRBJ2-1. The CDR3 totals 15 residues. CDR1 and CDR2 (germline): SGHRS, YFSETQ.